Following are 27 T cell receptor beta chains from one sample sequenced in a study of blood T cells in healthy people across ages. Using a J-beta primer mix together with a sample-barcoded 5' primer, a second PCR was run for roughly 6 to 12 cycles. TCRdb re-called the 5' RACE reads with MiXCR, one entry per CDR3 protein. Among about 510,000 distinct CDR3 sequences listed, about 29% were seen once. This same sample was also taken into another study, of T cells of mothers and their children.

The source material was blood. These receptors were obtained from a boy between 2 and 15 years old in good health.

The chain has TRBV6-2 or TRBV6-3 and TRBJ1-2, with D hard to call. The CDR3 is 14 amino acids. Germline lookup yields CDR1 MNHEY and CDR2 SVGEGT. V gave up 5 bases and J gave up 4 bases, with 14 bases separating them. The DNA for the CDR3 is TGTGCCAGCAGTCAACCAAGAGGAATCTATGGCTACACCTTC. This gives the protein CASSQPRGIYGYTF.

This clonotype was picked up many times. The chain carries TRBV5-1 and TRBJ2-4; 10 positions match TRBD2. The germline V gene encodes CDR1 SGHRS and CDR2 YFSETQ. This CDR3 spans 15 amino acids. Trimming removed 0 bases from V and 6 bases from J; junction bases left unmatched: 3. This CDR3 reads CASSLDGTSVNIQYF. The CDR3, as DNA: TGCGCCAGCAGCTTGGACGGGACTAGCGTAAACATTCAGTACTTC.

The table lists this clonotype with many counts. As DNA, the CDR3 is TGTGCCAGCAGCTCAACCACTCCAGGGCCCTACGAGCAGTACTTC. Its protein is CASSSTTPGPYEQYF. The chain links TRBV7-8 to TRBJ2-7; D is possibly TRBD1 (5 bases). This CDR3 comprises 15 residues. Trimming removed 4 bases at V and 2 bases at J, with 15 bases between. Germline CDR1 is SGHVS and CDR2 is FQNEAQ. The full variable domain, with the rest looked up from reference TRBV7-8 and TRBJ2-7, is GAGVSQSPRYKVAKRGQDVALRCDPISGHVSLFWYQQALGQGPEFLTYFQNEAQLDKSGLPSDRFFAERPEGSVSTLKIQRTQQEDSAVYLCASSSTTPGPYEQYFGPGTRLTVT.

This chain joins TRBV7-2 and TRBJ1-1; TRBD1 aligns across 9 bases. Germline values: CDR1 SGHTA, CDR2 FQGNSA. V lost 4 bases and J lost 0; bases outside the gene matches: 6. CDR3 length equals 16 residues. In DNA form, the CDR3 reads TGTGCCAGCAGCTCACAGGGGGCCGGGGTGAACACTGAAGCTTTCTTT. Protein product: CASSSQGAGVNTEAFF.

With respect to this clonotype: As the CDR3 is not closed by the conserved phenylalanine or tryptophan, this likely results from a read error. The chain is built from TRBV3-1 and TRBJ1-2; D gene ambiguous. The CDR3 contains 14 residues. The germline V gene has CDR1 LGHDT and CDR2 YNNKEL (reference sequence). Trimming pared 0 bases from V and 4 bases from J, leaving 9 bases between. The CDR3 reads CASSQEVGVYGYTL. CDR3 nucleotide sequence: TGTGCCAGCAGCCAAGAGGTGGGCGTCTATGGCTACACCTTA.

The CDR3 loop is CASSRQGGATETQYF. DNA of the CDR3: TGTGCCAGCAGCCGACAGGGGGGCGCAACGGAGACCCAGTACTTC. The rearrangement uses TRBV7-9 and TRBJ2-5; 9 bases are shared with TRBD1. V was clipped by 5 bases and J by 5 bases; unmatched bases: 9. The CDR3 extends over 15 amino acids. CDR1 is SEHNR, CDR2 FQNEAQ, per germline (reference sequence).

A few counts support this clonotype. The chain is built from TRBV4-1 and TRBJ2-6, with D perhaps TRBD1 (6 bases). V dropped 4 bases and J dropped 4 bases, with 14 bases sitting between them. The CDR3 consists of 16 residues. Germline V CDR1 and CDR2: MGHRA, YSYEKL. CDR3 protein: CASSRLQGSGANVLTF. Written as DNA, the CDR3 is TGCGCCAGCAGCCGACTACAGGGATCCGGGGCCAACGTCCTGACTTTC.

This chain links TRBV27 with TRBJ2-5, with 7 bases matching TRBD2. Judging by the DNA end, TRBJ2-1 fits better; the J call may be wrong. The CDR3 is made up of 18 amino acids. CDR1 and CDR2 from the germline V gene are MNHEY and SMNVEV (reference sequence). The CDR3 loop reads CASSPRIEAGLIYNEQFF. In DNA, the CDR3 is TGTGCCAGCAGTCCCCGTATAGAAGCGGGACTGATATACAATGAGCAGTTCTTC.

Regarding this clonotype: Relative to the germline gene, one junction end is altered; a read error may explain this. The genes are TRBV12-3 or TRBV12-4 and TRBJ2-6, with D uncertain. This CDR3 is 15 amino acids long. The CDR3 DNA follows: TGTGCCAGCACTTTACGCGCGGCTGGGGCCAACGTCCTGACTTTC. This encodes CASTLRAAGANVLTF.

The V and J genes are TRBV20-1 and TRBJ1-5; D may be TRBD1 (5 bases). V lost 3 bases and J lost 3, with 15 bases in between. Per germline, CDR1 DFQATT and CDR2 SNEGSKA (reference sequence). The CDR3 spans 15 residues. Written as DNA, the CDR3 is TGCAGTGCTAGCAACCGGGACGGCCACAATCAGCCCCAGCATTTT. Residues: CSASNRDGHNQPQHF.

This clonotype was observed a few times. V usage is TRBV7-2 and J usage is TRBJ2-5; no firm D call. Germline V gene sequence: CDR1 SGHTA, CDR2 FQGNSA. Deletions cut 5 bases from V and 3 bases from J, with 10 bases between. The CDR3 consists of 13 residues. The CDR3 loop reads CASSTQVKETQYF. CDR3 DNA: TGTGCCAGCAGCACCCAAGTGAAAGAGACCCAGTACTTC.

V and J are TRBV5-1 and TRBJ2-5, with 11 bases matching TRBD2. The length of the CDR3 is 16 residues. Per the germline V gene, CDR1 is SGHRS and CDR2 is YFSETQ. Losses at the gene ends were 3 bases for V and 2 bases for J; bases not matched to a gene: 6. As DNA, the CDR3 is TGCGCCAGCAGCTCACTGGGGACTAGCGGTCAAGAGACCCAGTACTTC. As protein: CASSSLGTSGQETQYF. Full variable domain (outside the CDR3, taken from reference TRBV5-1 and TRBJ2-5): KAGVTQTPRYLIKTRGQQVTLSCSPISGHRSVSWYQQTPGQGLQFLFEYFSETQRNKGNFPGRFSGRQFSNSRSEMNVSTLELGDSALYLCASSSLGTSGQETQYFGPGTRLLVL.

Only a few counts were recorded for this clonotype. The chain recombines TRBV11-2 with TRBJ1-1; 8 bases agree with TRBD1. Germline V gene sequence: CDR1 SGHAT, CDR2 FQNNGV. The CDR3 totals 16 residues. V was clipped by 2 bases and J by 0 bases; unmatched bases: 5. The CDR3 protein is CASSLRLQGVNTEAFF. The DNA of the CDR3 is TGTGCCAGCAGCTTAAGGCTACAGGGGGTGAACACTGAAGCTTTCTTT.

The rearrangement uses TRBV11-2 and TRBJ2-5; possible D gene TRBD1, 6 bases. TRBJ2-7 explains the end of the DNA better; the J call may be wrong. This CDR3 spans 13 amino acids. Germline V gene data show CDR1 as SGHAT and CDR2 as FQNNGV. This CDR3 reads CASSTGHLYEQYF. CDR3 DNA: TGTGCCAGCAGTACGGGACACCTCTACGAGCAGTACTTC.

This clonotype was counted between two and nine times. The chain links TRBV27 to TRBJ2-7; a weak D match, TRBD1 (7 bases). The CDR3 has 15 amino acids. Germline loops: CDR1 MNHEY, CDR2 SMNVEV (reference sequence). V was trimmed by 3 bases and J by 0 bases, leaving 12 bases between them. CDR3 sequence reads: CASSFAGQSSYEQYF. The CDR3 DNA follows: TGTGCCAGCAGTTTTGCGGGACAGAGCTCCTACGAGCAGTACTTC.

This clonotype has a handful of counts. Given a much more abundant clone one base away, this may be a read error. This rearrangement joins TRBV27 to TRBJ2-3; D is undetermined. Trimming left V 1 base short and J 0 bases short, with 17 bases between. The CDR3 consists of 18 residues. Germline CDR1 reads MNHEY; CDR2 reads SMNVEV (reference sequence). CDR3 residues: CASSLWLPSSTSTDTQYF. The CDR3 coding sequence is TGTGCCAGCAGTTTATGGCTCCCTTCTAGTACTAGCACAGATACGCAGTATTTT.

This clonotype was observed a few times. This sequence joins TRBV5-1 and TRBJ2-4; D perhaps matches TRBD2 (5 bases). Germline V gene lookup returns CDR1 SGHRS and CDR2 YFSETQ. Between the trimmed V and J ends, which lost 1 base and 5 bases, there was a span of 16 bases. The CDR3 runs to 16 residues. The chain's CDR3 is CASSLTGREFENIQYF. DNA for the CDR3: TGCGCCAGCAGCTTGACGGGTAGGGAGTTCGAAAACATTCAGTACTTC.

This clonotype came up many times. The J gene is TRBJ2-7, the V gene TRBV10-3, with D unclear. Looked up from germline, CDR1 is ENHRY and CDR2 is SYGVKD. This CDR3 is 13 amino acids long. V gave up 2 bases and J gave up 9 bases, with 14 bases separating them. CDR3 sequence reads: CAISEEFEGGQYF. The CDR3, as DNA: TGTGCCATCAGTGAGGAGTTCGAAGGTGGGCAGTACTTC.

The chain links TRBV4-1 to TRBJ2-4; tentatively, D is TRBD1 (6 bases). The CDR3 runs to 17 residues. V was shortened by 4 bases and J by 3 bases, with 19 bases between the two germline ends. CDR1 and CDR2 from the germline V gene are MGHRA and YSYEKL. The CDR3 loop reads CASSPRATGTDKNIQYF. The CDR3, as DNA: TGCGCCAGCAGCCCCCGCGCTACAGGGACGGACAAAAACATTCAGTACTTC.

This clonotype was seen a handful of times. The chain carries TRBV7-9 and TRBJ2-3, with a possible D match to TRBD2 (5 bases). The germline V gene has CDR1 SEHNR and CDR2 FQNEAQ (reference sequence). This CDR3 has 15 amino acids. Trimming took off 5 bases at V and 2 bases at J, with 14 bases between the two ends. This chain's CDR3 is CASSHRSSTTDTQYF. The CDR3 DNA reads as TGTGCCAGCAGCCATCGATCTAGCACCACAGATACGCAGTATTTT.

The chain uses TRBV29-1 and TRBJ2-5; 10 nucleotides line up with TRBD1. Germline V gene sequence: CDR1 SQVTM, CDR2 ANQGSEA. Trimming cost V 2 bases and J 5 bases; bases outside gene matches: 5. The CDR3 is 14 residues long. The CDR3 protein is CSVESTGGQETQYF. The CDR3 coding sequence is TGCAGCGTTGAATCGACAGGGGGCCAGGAGACCCAGTACTTC.

The V and J genes are TRBV12-3 or TRBV12-4 and TRBJ1-2; 7 bases are shared with TRBD1. J gave up 7 bases and V 1 base, and 15 bases lay outside the gene matches. The CDR3 runs to 17 residues. CDR3 sequence reads: CASSLGDRRVITLGYTF. The CDR3 DNA reads as TGTGCCAGCAGTTTAGGGGACAGAAGGGTCATTACTCTTGGCTACACCTTC.

This clonotype was counted a few times. The CDR3, as DNA: TGCAGGGCTGAGACTCAAGAGACCCAGTACTTC. Residues: CRAETQETQYF. The chain links TRBV20-1 to TRBJ2-5, with D uncertain. The CDR3 covers 11 residues. Germline-derived CDR1 and CDR2 are DFQATT and SNEGSKA (reference sequence).

The chain couples TRBV4-2 to TRBJ2-5; 11 bases fit TRBD2. Germline V gene data show CDR1 as LGHNA and CDR2 as YNFKEQ. The CDR3 has 15 amino acids. V trimming: 2 bases; J trimming: 5 bases; junction bases outside the gene matches: 4. CDR3: CASSQLAGGTETQYF. The CDR3 nucleotides are TGTGCCAGCAGCCAATTAGCGGGGGGGACGGAGACCCAGTACTTC.

In this sample, this clonotype turned up a few times. The chain has TRBV7-9 and TRBJ2-1, with TRBD2 as a possible D gene (5 bases). The germline gives CDR1 SEHNR, CDR2 FQNEAQ (reference sequence). The CDR3 consists of 15 residues. V lost 1 base to trimming and J lost 6 bases, with 13 bases between them. CDR3 loop: CASSLEGSRGNEQFF. CDR3 in DNA: TGTGCCAGCAGCTTAGAGGGATCCCGGGGCAATGAGCAGTTCTTC.

This clonotype has a handful of counts. The chain links TRBV6-1 to TRBJ1-1; the D gene is possibly TRBD1 (6 bases). Looked up from germline, CDR1 is MNHNS and CDR2 is SASEGT. The CDR3 is 16 residues long. V was shortened by 4 bases and J by 3 bases, with 18 bases between the two germline ends. CDR3 nucleotides: TGTGCCAGCAGTGGTTCCAGGGAGAAGGGGGACACTGAAGCTTTCTTT. Translating gives CASSGSREKGDTEAFF.

This clonotype occurred a few times. This chain uses TRBV6-5 with TRBJ1-4; 11 bases line up with TRBD1. V dropped 2 bases and J dropped 4; count of bases not matched to a gene: 6. The germline V gene encodes CDR1 MNHEY and CDR2 SVGAGI. This CDR3 is built from 17 residues. CDR3 DNA sequence: TGTGCCAGCAGTTACGGGGACAGGGGGAGGGATAATGAAAAACTGTTTTTT. This translates into CASSYGDRGRDNEKLFF.